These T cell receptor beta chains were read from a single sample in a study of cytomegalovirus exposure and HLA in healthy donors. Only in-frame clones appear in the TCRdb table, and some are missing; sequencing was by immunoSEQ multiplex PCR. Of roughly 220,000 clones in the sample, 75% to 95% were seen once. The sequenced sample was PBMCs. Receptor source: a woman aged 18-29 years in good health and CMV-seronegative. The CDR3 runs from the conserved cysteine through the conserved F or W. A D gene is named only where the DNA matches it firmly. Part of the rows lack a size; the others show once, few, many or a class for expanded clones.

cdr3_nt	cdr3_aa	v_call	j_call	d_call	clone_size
TGTGCCAGCAGCTTAGGGACTCTAAGAGCGGGAGGTACCGGGGAGCTGTTTTTT	CASSLGTLRAGGTGELFF	TRBV11-2	TRBJ2-2	TRBD2	NA
TGCGCCAGCAGCCTCCCTCCGCTAGCGGGAGGCTTGGGCAATGAGCAGTTCTTC	CASSLPPLAGGLGNEQFF	TRBV5-1	TRBJ2-1	TRBD2	NA
TGCGCCAGCAGCTTGGTTTCCCGGGACACTGAAGCTTTCTTT	CASSLVSRDTEAFF	TRBV5-1	TRBJ1-1	NA	NA
TGTGCCAGCAGCGGAGACAGCCACGAGCAGTACTTC	CASSGDSHEQYF	TRBV2	TRBJ2-7	NA	once
TGTGCCAGCAGCCTGGGAGAGGGTGACACTGAAGCTTTCTTT	CASSLGEGDTEAFF	TRBV7-6	TRBJ1-1	NA	NA
TGCGCCAGCAGCTTACAGGGGGCCCAAGAGACCCAGTACTTC	CASSLQGAQETQYF	TRBV5-1	TRBJ2-5	TRBD1	NA
TGTGCCAGTAGTCTACTAGCAGGGGGTAGCGTCGGGGAGCTGTTTTTT	CASSLLAGGSVGELFF	TRBV19	TRBJ2-2	NA	NA
TGTGCCAGCAGTGAGCTAGCGGGAGCTTACAATGAGCAGTTCTTC	CASSELAGAYNEQFF	TRBV6-4	TRBJ2-1	TRBD2	NA
TGTGCCAGCAGTGATGGGGCTAGTGAGGATGAGCAGTTCTTC	CASSDGASEDEQFF	TRBV6-4	TRBJ2-1	NA	NA
TGTGCCAGCAGTTACTCAAGGGGTCTCTCCTACAATGAGCAGTTCTTC	CASSYSRGLSYNEQFF	TRBV6-5	TRBJ2-1	NA	NA
TGTGCCAGCAGCCCGGAGGGCAGAAACATTCAGTACTTC	CASSPEGRNIQYF	TRBV5-5	TRBJ2-4	NA	NA
TGTGCCAGCAGCTTAGCGCGGGACCGACCGACATCCTACGAGCAGTACTTC	CASSLARDRPTSYEQYF	TRBV7-9	TRBJ2-7	NA	once
TGTGCCAGCAGCTTAAGCGACGGGAATGAGTACGAGCAGTACTTC	CASSLSDGNEYEQYF	TRBV9	TRBJ2-7	NA	NA
TGTGCCTGGAGTCCGGGACAGGTCCACGAGCAGTACTTC	CAWSPGQVHEQYF	TRBV30	TRBJ2-7	TRBD1	NA
TGTGCCAGCAGCCCCGACAGGAACTATGGCTACACCTTC	CASSPDRNYGYTF	TRBV6-6	TRBJ1-2	NA	NA
TGTGCCAGCATCCCAGTAGGGGCTAATGAAAAACTGTTTTTT	CASIPVGANEKLFF	TRBV28	TRBJ1-4	NA	NA
TGTGCCAGCAGCCAGGACAGACACTACACCTTC	CASSQDRHYTF	TRBV28	TRBJ1-2	NA	once
TGTGCCACCAGCAGAGTGGGGCGGACCTACAATGAGCAGTTCTTC	CATSRVGRTYNEQFF	TRBV15	TRBJ2-1	NA	NA
TGCAGCGTCGGTAGGACAGGGATAAATGGCTACACCTTC	CSVGRTGINGYTF	TRBV29-1	TRBJ1-2	TRBD1	NA